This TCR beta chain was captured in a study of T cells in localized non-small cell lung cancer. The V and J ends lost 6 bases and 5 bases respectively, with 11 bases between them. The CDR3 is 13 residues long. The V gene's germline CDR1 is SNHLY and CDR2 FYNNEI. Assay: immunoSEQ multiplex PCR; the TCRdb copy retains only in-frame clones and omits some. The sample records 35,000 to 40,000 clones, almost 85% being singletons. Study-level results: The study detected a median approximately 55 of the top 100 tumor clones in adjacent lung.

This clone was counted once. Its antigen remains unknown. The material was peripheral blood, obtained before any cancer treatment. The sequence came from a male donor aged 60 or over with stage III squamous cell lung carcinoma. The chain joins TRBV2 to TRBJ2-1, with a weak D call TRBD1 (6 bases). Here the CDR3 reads CASSGQTNNEQFF. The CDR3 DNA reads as TGTGCCAGCAGCGGACAGACAAACAATGAGCAGTTCTTC. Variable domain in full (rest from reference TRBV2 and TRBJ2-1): EPEVTQTPSHQVTQMGQEVILRCVPISNHLYFYWYRQILGQKVEFLVSFYNNEISEKSEIFDDQFSVERPDGSNFTLKIRSTKLEDSAMYFCASSGQTNNEQFFGPGTRLTVL.